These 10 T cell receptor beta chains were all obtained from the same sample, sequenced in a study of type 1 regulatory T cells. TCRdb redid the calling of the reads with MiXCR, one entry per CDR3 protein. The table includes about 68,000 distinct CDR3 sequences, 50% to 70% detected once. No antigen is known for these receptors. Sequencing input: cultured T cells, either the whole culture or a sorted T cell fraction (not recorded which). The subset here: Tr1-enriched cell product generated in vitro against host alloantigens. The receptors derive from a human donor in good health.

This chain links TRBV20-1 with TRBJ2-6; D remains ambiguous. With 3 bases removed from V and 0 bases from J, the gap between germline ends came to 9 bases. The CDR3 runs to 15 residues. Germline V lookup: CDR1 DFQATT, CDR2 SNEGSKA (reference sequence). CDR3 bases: TGCAGTGCTAGCCTGAGTAGCTCTGGGGCCAACGTCCTGACTTTC. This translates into CSASLSSSGANVLTF.

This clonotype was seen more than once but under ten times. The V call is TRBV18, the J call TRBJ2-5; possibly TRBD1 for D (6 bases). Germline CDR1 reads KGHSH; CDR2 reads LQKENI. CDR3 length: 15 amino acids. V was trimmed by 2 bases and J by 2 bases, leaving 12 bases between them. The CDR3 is CASSPRGTPQETQYF. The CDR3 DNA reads TGTGCCAGCTCACCAAGGGGGACACCTCAAGAGACCCAGTACTTC.

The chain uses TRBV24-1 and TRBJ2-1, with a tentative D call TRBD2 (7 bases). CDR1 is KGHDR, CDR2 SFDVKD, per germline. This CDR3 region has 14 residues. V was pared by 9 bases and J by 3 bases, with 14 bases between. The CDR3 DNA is TGTGCCACCGAAGGGGAGGGGGACTACAATGAGCAGTTCTTC. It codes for CATEGEGDYNEQFF.

The CDR3 protein is CSVEGRARTEAFF. The CDR3 DNA reads as TGCAGCGTTGAAGGCAGGGCTCGAACTGAAGCTTTCTTT. This chain uses TRBV29-1 with TRBJ1-1; D perhaps matches TRBD1 (5 bases). Germline V gene sequence: CDR1 SQVTM, CDR2 ANQGSEA. CDR3 length: 13 amino acids. The germline V and J ends were trimmed by 1 base and 5 bases, with 11 bases remaining between them.

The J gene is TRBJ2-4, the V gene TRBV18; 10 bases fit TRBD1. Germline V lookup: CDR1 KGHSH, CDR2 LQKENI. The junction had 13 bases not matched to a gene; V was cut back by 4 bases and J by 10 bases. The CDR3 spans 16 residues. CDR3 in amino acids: CASSLPPGQGPGIQYF. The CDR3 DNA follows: TGTGCCAGCTCACTTCCCCCGGGACAGGGGCCAGGGATTCAGTACTTC.

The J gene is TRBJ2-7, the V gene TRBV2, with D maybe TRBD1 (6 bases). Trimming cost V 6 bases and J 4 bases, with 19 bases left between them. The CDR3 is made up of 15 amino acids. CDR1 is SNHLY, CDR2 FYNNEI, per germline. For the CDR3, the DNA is TGTGCCAGCAGCGGAAGGACAGTTACCTCATACGAGCAGTACTTC. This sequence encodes CASSGRTVTSYEQYF.

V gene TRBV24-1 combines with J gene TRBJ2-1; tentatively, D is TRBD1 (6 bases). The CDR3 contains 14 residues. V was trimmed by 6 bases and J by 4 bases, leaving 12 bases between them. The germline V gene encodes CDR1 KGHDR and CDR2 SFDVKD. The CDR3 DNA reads TGTGCCACCAGTCAAGGGGGAGCGTACAATGAGCAGTTCTTC. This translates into CATSQGGAYNEQFF.

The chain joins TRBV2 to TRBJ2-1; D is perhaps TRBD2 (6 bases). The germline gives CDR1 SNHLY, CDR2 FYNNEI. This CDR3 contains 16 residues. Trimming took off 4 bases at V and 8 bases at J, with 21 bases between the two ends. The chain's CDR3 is CASSATSSDPGDEQFF. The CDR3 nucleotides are TGTGCCAGCAGTGCGACCTCTAGCGATCCGGGGGATGAGCAGTTCTTC.

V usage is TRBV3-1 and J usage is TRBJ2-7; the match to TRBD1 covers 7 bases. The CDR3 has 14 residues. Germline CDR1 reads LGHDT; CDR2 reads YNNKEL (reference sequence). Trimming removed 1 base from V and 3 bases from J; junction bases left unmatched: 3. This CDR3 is CASSQGTGDYEQYF. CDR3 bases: TGTGCCAGCAGCCAAGGGACAGGAGACTACGAGCAGTACTTC.

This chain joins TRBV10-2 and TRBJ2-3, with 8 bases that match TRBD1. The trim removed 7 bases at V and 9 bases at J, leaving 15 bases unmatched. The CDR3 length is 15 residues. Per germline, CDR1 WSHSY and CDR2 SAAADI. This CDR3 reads CASTDLPSGGGTQYF. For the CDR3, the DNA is TGCGCCAGCACTGATTTACCTTCAGGGGGCGGGACGCAGTATTTT.